Following are 15 T cell receptor beta chains from one sample sequenced in a study of blood T cell repertoires in COVID-19. The assay was immunoSEQ multiplex PCR, and TCRdb's table has in-frame clones only and misses some. The sample consists of under 250,000 clones, 84% of them appearing once. Sequencing was carried out using peripheral blood. All receptors derive from a woman aged 55-70 years with acute or convalescent COVID-19.

A single count supports this clone. V gene TRBV2 combines with J gene TRBJ1-1; D is uncertain. The CDR3 consists of 14 residues. V was trimmed by 5 bases and J by 5 bases, leaving 15 bases between them. In germline, CDR1 is SNHLY, CDR2 FYNNEI. The CDR3 protein is CASSNAWTGTEAFF. The DNA of the CDR3 is TGTGCCAGCAGTAACGCCTGGACGGGGACTGAAGCTTTCTTT. The full variable domain, in which reference TRBV2 and TRBJ1-1 provide the parts outside the CDR3, is EPEVTQTPSHQVTQMGQEVILRCVPISNHLYFYWYRQILGQKVEFLVSFYNNEISEKSEIFDDQFSVERPDGSNFTLKIRSTKLEDSAMYFCASSNAWTGTEAFFGQGTRLTVV.

The chain recombines TRBV3-1 (or the pseudogene TRBV3-2) with TRBJ1-1, with D uncertain. The germline V gene has CDR1 LGHDT and CDR2 YNNKEL (reference sequence). CDR3 size: 12 residues. The germline V and J ends were trimmed by 1 base and 6 bases, with 6 bases remaining between them. CDR3 amino acids: CASSQGSAEAFF. The CDR3, as DNA: TGTGCCAGCAGCCAAGGCAGTGCTGAAGCTTTCTTT.

This clone appeared a single time. The genes are TRBV4-2 and TRBJ2-7, with D tentatively TRBD2 (6 bases). The CDR3 is 15 amino acids. Germline lookup yields CDR1 LGHNA and CDR2 YNFKEQ. Trimming removed 1 base from V and 2 bases from J, with 12 bases in between. The CDR3 protein is CASSQGWDSTYEQYF. The CDR3 DNA follows: TGTGCCAGCAGCCAAGGGTGGGACTCAACCTACGAGCAGTACTTC.

The chain carries TRBV5-6 and TRBJ1-1; 7 bases line up with TRBD1. The length of the CDR3 is 16 residues. With 4 bases clipped from V and 2 bases from J, the junction kept 11 bases outside the gene matches. CDR1 and CDR2 from the germline V gene are SGHDT and YYEEEE. The CDR3 bases are TGTGCCAGCAGCCATGATGCCGGGACAGCCAACACTGAAGCTTTCTTT. Translating gives CASSHDAGTANTEAFF.

The table lists this clone with a count of one. The chain uses TRBV11-2 and TRBJ2-2; 12 bases fit TRBD1. Germline values: CDR1 SGHAT, CDR2 FQNNGV. The CDR3 extends over 15 amino acids. Trimming at V came to 2 bases and at J to 6 bases, leaving 1 base not matched to a gene. The CDR3 spells CASSLRDRGPGELFF. The CDR3 DNA is TGTGCCAGCAGCTTAAGGGACAGGGGGCCCGGGGAGCTGTTTTTT. Full variable domain (missing parts from reference TRBV11-2 and TRBJ2-2): EAGVAQSPRYKIIEKRQSVAFWCNPISGHATLYWYQQILGQGPKLLIQFQNNGVVDDSQLPKDRFSAERLKGVDSTLKIQPAKLEDSAVYLCASSLRDRGPGELFFGEGSRLTVL.

The V and J genes are TRBV7-2 and TRBJ2-4; tentative D call: TRBD2 (5 bases). V lost 6 bases, J lost 5 bases, and 11 bases lay in between. The CDR3 totals 13 residues. From germline, CDR1 is SGHTA and CDR2 FQGNSA. The CDR3 bases are TGTGCCAGCAGACGGGCCGGGGAAAACATTCAGTACTTC. It encodes CASRRAGENIQYF.

V is TRBV5-1 and J is TRBJ2-3, with D perhaps matching TRBD2 (6 bases). CDR1 is SGHRS and CDR2 is YFSETQ in the germline V gene. Trimming pared 0 bases from V and 2 bases from J, leaving 7 bases between. The CDR3 extends over 14 amino acids. The CDR3 spells CASSLALATDTQYF. The CDR3 DNA follows: TGCGCCAGCAGCTTGGCACTAGCCACAGATACGCAGTATTTT.

The chain links TRBV24-1 to TRBJ1-1; no reliable D call. Germline assignment: CDR1 KGHDR and CDR2 SFDVKD. V lost 4 bases and J lost 8, with 16 bases in between. The CDR3 runs to 14 residues. The CDR3 DNA reads TGTGCCACCAGTGACCGCAAAAAGCCGGAGGAAGCTTTCTTT. Protein sequence: CATSDRKKPEEAFF.

The rearrangement uses TRBV4-3 and TRBJ1-4, with 9 bases aligning to TRBD1. CDR1 and CDR2 (germline): LGHNA, YSLEER. The CDR3 has 14 amino acids. V trimming: 4 bases; J trimming: 5 bases; junction bases outside the gene matches: 2. The CDR3 protein is CASSPGTGNEKLFF. The CDR3 bases are TGCGCCAGCAGCCCAGGGACAGGGAATGAAAAACTGTTTTTT.

This clone has a handful of counts. The J gene is TRBJ1-2, the V gene TRBV18; the D gene is possibly TRBD1 (6 bases). Germline V gene lookup returns CDR1 KGHSH and CDR2 LQKENI. V was clipped by 3 bases and J by 6 bases, with 17 bases between them. This CDR3 comprises 15 residues. DNA for the CDR3: TGTGCCAGCTCACCGGACAGTAGAAGTTATGATGGCTACACCTTC. It translates to CASSPDSRSYDGYTF.

The chain employs TRBV11-2 and TRBJ1-6; 7 nucleotides agree with TRBD1. From germline, CDR1 is SGHAT and CDR2 FQNNGV. Unmatched junction bases numbered 2, after V lost 5 bases and J lost 4 bases. The CDR3 sequence is 14 residues long. The CDR3 DNA sequence: TGTGCCAGCAGCCCGGGACAGTATAATTCACCCCTCCACTTT. Encoded protein: CASSPGQYNSPLHF.

V and J are TRBV30 and TRBJ1-1; TRBD1 agrees at 7 bases. The CDR3 is 14 residues long. Germline loops: CDR1 GTSNPN, CDR2 SVGIG (reference sequence). Losses at the gene ends were 2 bases for V and 4 bases for J; bases not matched to a gene: 7. This CDR3 is CAWSIPQGVTEAFF. Here the CDR3 DNA reads TGTGCCTGGAGTATCCCCCAGGGGGTCACTGAAGCTTTCTTT. Based on the CDR3 plus reference TRBV30 and TRBJ1-1, the full variable domain is SQTIHQWPATLVQPVGSPLSLECTVEGTSNPNLYWYRQAAGRGLQLLFYSVGIGQISSEVPQNLSASRPQDRQFILSSKKLLLSDSGFYLCAWSIPQGVTEAFFGQGTRLTVV.

This clone was observed a single time. V gene TRBV6-2 or TRBV6-3 combines with J gene TRBJ1-1; perhaps TRBD1 as D (5 bases). CDR3 size: 14 residues. Germline lookup yields CDR1 MNHEY and CDR2 SVGEGT. The germline V and J ends were trimmed by 5 bases and 0 bases, with 10 bases remaining between them. CDR3 sequence: CASSKDRVNTEAFF. In DNA form, the CDR3 reads TGTGCCAGCAGTAAAGACAGAGTGAACACTGAAGCTTTCTTT.

V gene TRBV5-4 combines with J gene TRBJ2-7; 11 nucleotides agree with TRBD2. The CDR3 consists of 14 residues. V was pared by 5 bases and J by 4 bases, with 5 bases of the junction left unmatched. CDR1 and CDR2 from the germline V gene are SGHNT and YYREEE (reference sequence). CDR3 in DNA: TGTGCCAGCAGGACTAGCGGGGCCCCTTACGAGCAGTACTTC. Its translation is CASRTSGAPYEQYF.

The chain links TRBV27 to TRBJ2-7; TRBD1 matches 7 bases. The germline CDR1 and CDR2 sequences are MNHEY and SMNVEV (reference sequence). The CDR3 loop spans 15 amino acids. With 2 bases clipped from V and 3 bases from J, the junction kept 7 bases outside the gene matches. The CDR3 bases are TGTGCCAGCAGTTTACGGGACAGCCAACTCTACGAGCAGTACTTC. Translated: CASSLRDSQLYEQYF.